This is a list of T cell receptor beta chains from one sample in a study of blood T cell repertoires in COVID-19. Method: immunoSEQ multiplex PCR; TCRdb's copy keeps in-frame clones and lacks some. The sample yields approximately 340,000 clones, around 82% seen once. Sequenced: peripheral blood. The source of these receptors is a man aged 25 to 45 with active or convalescent COVID-19. Each CDR3 is given with its conserved first and last residue. A D gene is named only where the DNA matches it firmly. Clone size, where shown, is once, few, many, or a class for clones that have expanded.

length	D	size	V	J	DNA	CDR3
16	-	-	TRBV4-1	TRBJ2-2	TGCGCCAGCAGCCCAAAAGCACAGCTCGGCACCGGGGAGCTGTTTTTT	CASSPKAQLGTGELFF
14	TRBD2	-	TRBV10-3	TRBJ2-1	TGTGCCATCAGTGAGGGACTAGCGGACAATGAGCAGTTCTTC	CAISEGLADNEQFF
17	TRBD1	once	TRBV7-8	TRBJ1-1	TGTGCCAGCAGCCCTTGGACAGGGGGGTACGGAGGCACTGAAGCTTTCTTT	CASSPWTGGYGGTEAFF
14	TRBD1	few	TRBV7-9	TRBJ2-1	TGTGCCAGCAGCGACAGGGGCCGGGTCTATGAGCAGTTCTTC	CASSDRGRVYEQFF
14	TRBD2	-	TRBV3-1/TRBV3-2	TRBJ2-5	TGTGCCAGCAGCCAACCGACTAGCGAAGAGACCCAGTACTTC	CASSQPTSEETQYF
15	TRBD1	-	TRBV24-1	TRBJ1-2	TGTGCCACCAGTGATTCCGACAGGGGGGCCTATGGCTACACCTTC	CATSDSDRGAYGYTF
12	-	-	TRBV12-5	TRBJ2-1	TGTGCTAGTGGTTTTTACTACAATGAGCAGTTCTTC	CASGFYYNEQFF
13	-	few	TRBV27	TRBJ1-2	TGTGCCAGCAGTTCCAGGGGTAGCTATGGCTACACCTTC	CASSSRGSYGYTF
19	TRBD1	-	TRBV27	TRBJ1-6	TGTGCCAGCAGTTTGGTGCTAGGACAGGGGGGATCTTATAATTCACCCCTCCACTTT	CASSLVLGQGGSYNSPLHF
15	TRBD1	-	TRBV19	TRBJ1-1	TGTGCCAGTAGTACCCGGACAGGGGGCTTCACTGAAGCTTTCTTT	CASSTRTGGFTEAFF
13	-	-	TRBV6-2/TRBV6-3	TRBJ1-1	TGTGCCAGCAGTTACGGCGGGGGAACTGAAGCTTTCTTT	CASSYGGGTEAFF
16	-	-	TRBV9	TRBJ1-2	TGTGCCAGCAGCACTTCCACAGGGACCGAGGCCGGAGGCTACACCTTC	CASSTSTGTEAGGYTF
15	TRBD2	-	TRBV28	TRBJ2-7	TGTGCCAGCAGTTTCGAGACTAGCGGGACTCACGAGCAGTACTTC	CASSFETSGTHEQYF
12	-	-	TRBV28	TRBJ2-5	TGTGCCAGCAGTTTGAGCCAAGAGACCCAGTACTTC	CASSLSQETQYF
15	-	once	TRBV19	TRBJ2-7	TGTGCCAGTAGGGAACAGGGTATTGGGTCCTACGAGCAGTACTTC	CASREQGIGSYEQYF
16	TRBD1	-	TRBV13	TRBJ2-6	TGTGCCAGCAGCTCCGGACAGGACTCTGGGGCCAACGTCCTGACTTTC	CASSSGQDSGANVLTF
15	TRBD2	-	TRBV14	TRBJ2-7	TGTGCCAGCAGCCAAGAAGAGTGGACTAGAGACGAGCAGTACTTC	CASSQEEWTRDEQYF
14	TRBD1	-	TRBV6-5	TRBJ1-2	TGTGCCAGCACTGTGACAGGGGGGGACTATGGCTACACCTTC	CASTVTGGDYGYTF
15	TRBD1	-	TRBV5-4	TRBJ1-5	TGTGCCAGCAGCTATGGGACAGGGGGAACTCAGCCCCAGCATTTT	CASSYGTGGTQPQHF
14	-	once	TRBV3-1/TRBV3-2	TRBJ1-2	TGTGCCAGCAGCCAAGTACAGGGTCGATATGGCTACACCTTC	CASSQVQGRYGYTF
11	-	-	TRBV28	TRBJ2-4	TGTGCCAGCAGTGCCGACAGTGAGCGGTACTTC	CASSADSERYF
18	TRBD1	once	TRBV4-2	TRBJ2-7	TGTGCCAGCAGCCAGAGGCCCACTTACAGGGGGGAAACCTACGAGCAGTACTTC	CASSQRPTYRGETYEQYF
15	-	-	TRBV27	TRBJ1-5	TGTGCCAGCAGTTTACGTGCGGCAAGCAATCAGCCCCAGCATTTT	CASSLRAASNQPQHF
14	-	-	TRBV7-2	TRBJ2-3	TGTGCCAGCAGCTTTTATAACTCCGGAGATACGCAGTATTTT	CASSFYNSGDTQYF
13	-	-	TRBV12-3/TRBV12-4	TRBJ2-2	TGTGCCAGCAGTTTAATTTTCGGCGGGGAGCTGTTTTTT	CASSLIFGGELFF
14	-	-	TRBV5-8	TRBJ1-1	TGTGCCAGCAGCACCTGGCCGGGAGCCACTGAAGCTTTCTTT	CASSTWPGATEAFF
17	TRBD2	-	TRBV2	TRBJ2-5	TGTGCCAGCAGTGAAAATGGGCTAGCGGGGTACCAAGAGACCCAGTACTTC	CASSENGLAGYQETQYF
16	TRBD2	-	TRBV10-3	TRBJ2-3	TGTGCCATCAGTGGGCTAGCGGGGCCTAGCACAGATACGCAGTATTTT	CAISGLAGPSTDTQYF
14	-	-	TRBV7-3	TRBJ2-2	TGTGCCAGCAGCTCCCAGGCGAACACCGGGGAGCTGTTTTTT	CASSSQANTGELFF
14	TRBD1	-	TRBV27	TRBJ2-5	TGTGCCAGCAGTCTGACAGGGCTCCAAGAGACCCAGTACTTC	CASSLTGLQETQYF